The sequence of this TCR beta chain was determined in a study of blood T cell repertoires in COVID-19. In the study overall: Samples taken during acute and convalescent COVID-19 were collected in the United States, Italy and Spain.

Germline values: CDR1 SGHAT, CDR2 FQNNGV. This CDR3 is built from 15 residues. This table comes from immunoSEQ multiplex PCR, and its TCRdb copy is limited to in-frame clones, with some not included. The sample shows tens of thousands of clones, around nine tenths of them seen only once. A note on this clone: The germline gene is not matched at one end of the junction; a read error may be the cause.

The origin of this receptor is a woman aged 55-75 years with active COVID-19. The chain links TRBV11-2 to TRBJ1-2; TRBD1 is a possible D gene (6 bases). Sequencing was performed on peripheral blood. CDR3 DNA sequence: TGTGCCAGCAGCGTAGACAGCAGGGGAGGGTCGGGCTACACCTTC. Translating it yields CASSVDSRGGSGYTF.